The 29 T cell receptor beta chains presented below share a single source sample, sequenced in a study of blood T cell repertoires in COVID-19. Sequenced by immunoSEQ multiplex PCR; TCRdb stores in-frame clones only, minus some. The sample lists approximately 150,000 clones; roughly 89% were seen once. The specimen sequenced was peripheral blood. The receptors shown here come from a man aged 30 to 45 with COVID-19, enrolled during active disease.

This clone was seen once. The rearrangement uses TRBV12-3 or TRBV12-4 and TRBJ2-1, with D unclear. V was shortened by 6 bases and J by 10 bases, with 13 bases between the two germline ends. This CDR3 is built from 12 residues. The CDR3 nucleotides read TGTGCCAGCAGCCTCGACTTTCTAGAGCAGTTCTTC. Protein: CASSLDFLEQFF.

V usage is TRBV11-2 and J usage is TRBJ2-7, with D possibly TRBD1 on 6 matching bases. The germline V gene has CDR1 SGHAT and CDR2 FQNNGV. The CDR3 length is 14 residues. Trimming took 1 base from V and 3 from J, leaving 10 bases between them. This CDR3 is CASSLGQAYYEQYF. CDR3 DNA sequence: TGTGCCAGCAGCTTAGGACAGGCGTACTACGAGCAGTACTTC.

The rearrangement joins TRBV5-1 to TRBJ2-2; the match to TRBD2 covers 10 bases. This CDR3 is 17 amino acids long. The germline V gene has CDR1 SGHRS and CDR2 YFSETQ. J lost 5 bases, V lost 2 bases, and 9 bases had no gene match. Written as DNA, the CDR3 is TGCGCCAGCAGCTTTGTTAGCGGGAGGAGTGGGACCGGGGAGCTGTTTTTT. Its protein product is CASSFVSGRSGTGELFF.

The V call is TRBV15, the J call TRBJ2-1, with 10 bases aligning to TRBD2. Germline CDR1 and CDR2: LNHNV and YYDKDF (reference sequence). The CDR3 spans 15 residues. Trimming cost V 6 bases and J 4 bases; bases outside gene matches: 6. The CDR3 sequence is CATSHGLAEYNEQFF. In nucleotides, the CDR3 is TGTGCCACCAGTCATGGACTAGCGGAGTACAATGAGCAGTTCTTC.

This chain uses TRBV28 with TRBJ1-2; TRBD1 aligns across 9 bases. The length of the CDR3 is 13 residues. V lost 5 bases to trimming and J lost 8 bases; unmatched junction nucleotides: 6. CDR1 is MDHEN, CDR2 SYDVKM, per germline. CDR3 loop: CASSPNRGRGYTF. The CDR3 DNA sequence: TGTGCCAGCAGTCCGAACAGGGGGCGAGGCTACACCTTC.

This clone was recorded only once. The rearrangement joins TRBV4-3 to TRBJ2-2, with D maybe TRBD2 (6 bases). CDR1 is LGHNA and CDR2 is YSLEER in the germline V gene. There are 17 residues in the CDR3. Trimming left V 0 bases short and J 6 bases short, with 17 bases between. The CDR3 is CASSQEVREVDAGELFF. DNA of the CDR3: TGCGCCAGCAGCCAAGAGGTCAGGGAGGTGGATGCCGGGGAGCTGTTTTTT.

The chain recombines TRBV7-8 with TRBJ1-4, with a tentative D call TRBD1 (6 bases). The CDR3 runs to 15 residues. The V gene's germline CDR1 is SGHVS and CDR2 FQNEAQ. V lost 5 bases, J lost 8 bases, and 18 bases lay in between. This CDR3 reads CASSENTGSTEKLFF. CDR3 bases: TGTGCCAGCAGCGAAAATACAGGGTCAACCGAAAAACTGTTTTTT.

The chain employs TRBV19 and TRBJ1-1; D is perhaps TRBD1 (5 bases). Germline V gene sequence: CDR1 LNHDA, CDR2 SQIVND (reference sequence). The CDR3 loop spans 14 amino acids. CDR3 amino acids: CACAQARVNTEAFF. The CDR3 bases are TGTGCGTGTGCACAGGCGCGCGTGAACACTGAAGCTTTCTTT.

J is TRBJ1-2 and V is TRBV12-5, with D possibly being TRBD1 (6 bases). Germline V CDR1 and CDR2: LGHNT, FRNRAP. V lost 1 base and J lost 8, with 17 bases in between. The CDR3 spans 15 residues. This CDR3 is CASGLGQGLGDGYTF. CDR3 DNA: TGTGCTAGTGGTTTGGGCCAGGGGTTGGGGGACGGCTACACCTTC.

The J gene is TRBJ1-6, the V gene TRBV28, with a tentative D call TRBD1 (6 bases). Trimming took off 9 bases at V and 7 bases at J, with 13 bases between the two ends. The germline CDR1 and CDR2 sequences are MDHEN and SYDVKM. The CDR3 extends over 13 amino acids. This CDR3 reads CASHGQRNSPLHF. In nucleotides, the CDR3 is TGTGCCAGTCATGGACAGAGGAATTCACCCCTCCACTTT.

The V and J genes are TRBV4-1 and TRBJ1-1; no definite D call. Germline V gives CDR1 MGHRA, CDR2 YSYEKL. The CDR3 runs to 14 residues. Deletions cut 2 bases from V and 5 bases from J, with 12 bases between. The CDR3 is CASSQREGETEAFF. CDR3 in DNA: TGCGCCAGCAGCCAAAGGGAGGGAGAAACTGAAGCTTTCTTT.

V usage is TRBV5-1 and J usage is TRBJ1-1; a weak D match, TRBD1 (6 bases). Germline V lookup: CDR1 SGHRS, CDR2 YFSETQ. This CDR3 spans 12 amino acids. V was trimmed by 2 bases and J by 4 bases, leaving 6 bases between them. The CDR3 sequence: CASSLQGTEAFF. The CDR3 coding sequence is TGCGCCAGCAGCTTACAGGGCACTGAAGCTTTCTTT. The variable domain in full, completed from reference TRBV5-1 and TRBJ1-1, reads KAGVTQTPRYLIKTRGQQVTLSCSPISGHRSVSWYQQTPGQGLQFLFEYFSETQRNKGNFPGRFSGRQFSNSRSEMNVSTLELGDSALYLCASSLQGTEAFFGQGTRLTVV.

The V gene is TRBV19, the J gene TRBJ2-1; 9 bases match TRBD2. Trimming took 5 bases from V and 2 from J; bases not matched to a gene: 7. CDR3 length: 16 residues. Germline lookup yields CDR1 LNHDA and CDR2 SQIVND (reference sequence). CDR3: CASSFLAGKPYNEQFF. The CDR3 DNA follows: TGTGCCAGTAGTTTTCTAGCGGGAAAACCCTACAATGAGCAGTTCTTC.

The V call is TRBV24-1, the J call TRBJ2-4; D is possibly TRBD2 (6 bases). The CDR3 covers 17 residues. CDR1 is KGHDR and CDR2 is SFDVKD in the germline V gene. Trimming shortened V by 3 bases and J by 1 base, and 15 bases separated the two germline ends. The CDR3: CATSDGGDSWAKNIQYF. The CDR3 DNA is TGTGCCACCAGTGATGGCGGGGATAGTTGGGCCAAAAACATTCAGTACTTC.

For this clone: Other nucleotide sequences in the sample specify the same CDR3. CDR3 nucleotide sequence: TGTGCCAGCAGTTTCAGCGGGAGTTACGAGCAGTACTTC. As protein: CASSFSGSYEQYF. The V call is TRBV27, the J call TRBJ2-7, with 8 bases fitting TRBD2. Losses at the gene ends were 3 bases for V and 4 bases for J; bases not matched to a gene: 2. CDR3 length: 13 residues. Germline V CDR1 and CDR2: MNHEY, SMNVEV (reference sequence).

DNA for the CDR3: TGTGCCAGCAGTTACATGTCTAACAATGAGCAGTTCTTC. Translation: CASSYMSNNEQFF. The chain combines TRBV6-5 with TRBJ2-1, with D uncertain. Trimming took 2 bases from V and 5 from J, leaving 7 bases between them. This CDR3 contains 13 residues. Germline V lookup: CDR1 MNHEY, CDR2 SVGAGI.

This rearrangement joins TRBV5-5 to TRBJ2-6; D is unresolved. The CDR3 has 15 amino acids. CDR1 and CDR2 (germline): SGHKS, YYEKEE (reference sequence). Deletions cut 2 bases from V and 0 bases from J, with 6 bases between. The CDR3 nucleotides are TGTGCCAGCAGCTTCCTTTACTCTGGGGCCAACGTCCTGACTTTC. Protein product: CASSFLYSGANVLTF.

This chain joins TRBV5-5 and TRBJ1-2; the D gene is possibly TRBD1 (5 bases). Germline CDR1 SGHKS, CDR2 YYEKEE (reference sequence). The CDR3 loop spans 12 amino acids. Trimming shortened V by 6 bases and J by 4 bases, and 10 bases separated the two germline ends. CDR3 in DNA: TGTGCCAGCAAAGGGGAGGCCTATGGCTACACCTTC. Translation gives CASKGEAYGYTF.

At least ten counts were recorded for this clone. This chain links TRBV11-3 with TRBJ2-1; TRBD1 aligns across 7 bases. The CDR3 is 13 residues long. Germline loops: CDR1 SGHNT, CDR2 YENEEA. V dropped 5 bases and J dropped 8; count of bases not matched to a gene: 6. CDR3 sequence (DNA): TGTGCCAGCAGCCTCTATACAGGGGATGAGCAGTTCTTC. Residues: CASSLYTGDEQFF.

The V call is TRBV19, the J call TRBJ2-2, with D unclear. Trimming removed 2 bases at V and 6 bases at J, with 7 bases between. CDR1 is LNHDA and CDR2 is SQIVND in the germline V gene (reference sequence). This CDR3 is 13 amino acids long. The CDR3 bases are TGTGCCAGTAGTATAAGCCCGCCCGGGGAGCTGTTTTTT. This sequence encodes CASSISPPGELFF.

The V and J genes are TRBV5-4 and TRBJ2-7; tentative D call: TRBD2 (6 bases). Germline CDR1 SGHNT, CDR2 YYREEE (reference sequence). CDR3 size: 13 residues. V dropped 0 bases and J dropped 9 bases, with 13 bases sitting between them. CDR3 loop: CASSLEDPGGQYF. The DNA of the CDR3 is TGTGCCAGCAGCTTGGAAGACCCCGGGGGGCAGTACTTC. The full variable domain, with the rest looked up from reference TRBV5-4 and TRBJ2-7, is ETGVTQSPTHLIKTRGQQVTLRCSSQSGHNTVSWYQQALGQGPQFIFQYYREEENGRGNFPPRFSGLQFPNYSSELNVNALELDDSALYLCASSLEDPGGQYFGPGTRLTVT.

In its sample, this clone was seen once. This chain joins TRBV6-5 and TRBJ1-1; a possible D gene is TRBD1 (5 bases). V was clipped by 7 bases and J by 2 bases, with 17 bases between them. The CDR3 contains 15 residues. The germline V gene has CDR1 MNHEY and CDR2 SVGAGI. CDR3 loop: CASMNQGLSNTEAFF. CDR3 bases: TGTGCCAGCATGAACCAGGGACTAAGTAACACTGAAGCTTTCTTT.

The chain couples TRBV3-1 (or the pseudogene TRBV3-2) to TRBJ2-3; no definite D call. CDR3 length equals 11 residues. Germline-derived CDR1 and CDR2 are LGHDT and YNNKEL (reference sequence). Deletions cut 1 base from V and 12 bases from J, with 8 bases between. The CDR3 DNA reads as TGTGCCAGCAGCCAAGGAGGCCACCAGTATTTT. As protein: CASSQGGHQYF.

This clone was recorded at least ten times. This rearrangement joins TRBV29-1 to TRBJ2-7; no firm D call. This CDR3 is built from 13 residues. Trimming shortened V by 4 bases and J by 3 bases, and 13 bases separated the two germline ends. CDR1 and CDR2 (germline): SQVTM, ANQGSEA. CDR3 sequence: CSVVFLSSYEQYF. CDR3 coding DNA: TGCAGCGTTGTCTTTTTGAGTAGCTACGAGCAGTACTTC.

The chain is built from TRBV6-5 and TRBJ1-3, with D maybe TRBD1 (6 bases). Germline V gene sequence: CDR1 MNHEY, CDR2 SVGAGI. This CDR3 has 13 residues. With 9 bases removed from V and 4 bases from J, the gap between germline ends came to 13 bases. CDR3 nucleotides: TGTGCCAGTCCGGACAGAGCAGGAAACACCATATATTTT. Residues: CASPDRAGNTIYF.

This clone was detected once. The CDR3 reads CASGLEPGGEAFF. The CDR3 bases are TGTGCTAGTGGTTTGGAACCGGGGGGTGAAGCTTTCTTT. The chain has TRBV12-5 and TRBJ1-1; D perhaps matches TRBD1 (5 bases). In germline, CDR1 is LGHNT, CDR2 FRNRAP. The CDR3 sequence is 13 residues long. Trimming pared 1 base from V and 7 bases from J, leaving 10 bases between.

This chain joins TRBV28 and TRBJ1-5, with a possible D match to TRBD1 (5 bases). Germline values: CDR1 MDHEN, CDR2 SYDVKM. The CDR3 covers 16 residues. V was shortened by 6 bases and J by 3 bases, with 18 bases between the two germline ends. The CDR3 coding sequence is TGTGCCAGCAGCTCCGGAACCAAGGGGCACAATCAGCCCCAGCATTTT. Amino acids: CASSSGTKGHNQPQHF.

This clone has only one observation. CDR3 sequence reads: CASSLQGVIRREQYF. The DNA for the CDR3 is TGTGCCAGCAGTTTACAGGGGGTGATTCGACGGGAGCAGTACTTC. The chain uses TRBV6-2 or TRBV6-3 and TRBJ2-7, with 8 bases lining up with TRBD1. CDR1 is MNHEY and CDR2 is SVGEGT in the germline V gene. The CDR3 runs to 15 residues. J was trimmed by 7 bases and V by 4 bases; bases with no gene match: 12.

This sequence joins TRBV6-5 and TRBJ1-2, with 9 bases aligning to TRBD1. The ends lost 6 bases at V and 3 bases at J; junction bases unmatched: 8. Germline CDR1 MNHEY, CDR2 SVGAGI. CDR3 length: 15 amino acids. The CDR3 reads CASRLQGAQHYGYTF. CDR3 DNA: TGTGCCAGCAGATTACAGGGGGCGCAGCACTATGGCTACACCTTC.